Only one count was recorded for the clone carrying this TCR beta chain. The CDR3 has 14 residues. V gave up 2 bases and J gave up 13 bases; unmatched junction bases: 12. The V gene's germline CDR1 is KGHSH and CDR2 LQKENI. These data originate in a study of control samples from healthy donors and cancer patients. Data came from immunoSEQ multiplex PCR; TCRdb stores just in-frame clones and leaves some out. The sample comprises roughly 40,000 clones, roughly nine tenths of which are singletons, and roughly 4% rests with the top ten. This sequence originates from a woman in her forties or fifties in good health. V gene TRBV18 combines with J gene TRBJ1-2; TRBD1 aligns across 8 bases. Sequencing used blood. The CDR3 is CASSPVGQVDSCTF. DNA for the CDR3: TGTGCCAGCTCACCAGTGGGACAGGTCGACAGTTGCACCTTC.